The 26 T cell receptor beta chains given below trace back to one sample, sequenced in a study of T cell changes during pregnancy in multiple sclerosis. The method was immunoSEQ multiplex PCR; TCRdb's version includes in-frame clones alone and lacks a portion of them. The table includes about 38,000 clones, 94% detected once. Material: CD4+ T cells from peripheral blood mononuclear cells, obtained in the second trimester of pregnancy. These receptors originate from a female donor with multiple sclerosis, enrolled in a pregnancy study.

This sequence joins TRBV29-1 and TRBJ2-1; the match to TRBD1 covers 10 bases. This CDR3 contains 10 residues. J was trimmed by 16 bases and V by 3 bases; bases with no gene match: 3. Germline CDR1 and CDR2: SQVTM and ANQGSEA. The CDR3 bases are TGCAGCGTTGAGGGGACAGGGGTCTTCTTC. It codes for CSVEGTGVFF.

This chain connects TRBV6-1 to TRBJ2-3; TRBD2 matches at 15 bases. V shed 1 base and J 6 bases; nucleotides not matched to a gene: 8. The germline V gene encodes CDR1 MNHNS and CDR2 SASEGT. The CDR3 has 18 residues. The CDR3 loop reads CASSEEGLAGGVRDTQYF. CDR3 DNA sequence: TGTGCCAGCAGTGAAGAGGGACTAGCGGGGGGAGTTAGGGATACGCAGTATTTT.

The V call is TRBV5-1, the J call TRBJ1-2, with unresolved D. The germline CDR1 and CDR2 sequences are SGHRS and YFSETQ. V was clipped by 0 bases and J by 0 bases, with 6 bases between them. This CDR3 has 14 residues. Written as DNA, the CDR3 is TGCGCCAGCAGCTTGGGGCAATCTAACTATGGCTACACCTTC. Translating it yields CASSLGQSNYGYTF.

The chain employs TRBV5-4 and TRBJ1-2; D ambiguous. Per germline, CDR1 SGHNT and CDR2 YYREEE (reference sequence). Trimming cost V 0 bases and J 4 bases, with 7 bases left between them. This CDR3 comprises 13 residues. CDR3 in amino acids: CASSLGGGYGYTF. CDR3 nucleotides: TGTGCCAGCAGCTTGGGTGGAGGCTATGGCTACACCTTC.

The chain joins TRBV2 to TRBJ1-4; 9 positions match TRBD1. V shed 5 bases and J 8 bases; nucleotides not matched to a gene: 6. Germline CDR1 is SNHLY and CDR2 is FYNNEI. The CDR3 runs 14 residues. CDR3 sequence: CASSIQGADEKLFF. The CDR3 bases are TGTGCCAGCAGTATACAGGGGGCGGACGAAAAACTGTTTTTT.

J is TRBJ2-3 and V is TRBV7-2; tentatively, D is TRBD2 (6 bases). The V gene lost 5 bases and the J gene lost 2 bases, with 14 bases spanning the gap. Germline-derived CDR1 and CDR2 are SGHTA and FQGNSA. This CDR3 comprises 15 residues. The CDR3 nucleotides read TGTGCCAGCAGCCCGGGGAGCGGGTACACAGATACGCAGTATTTT. Protein sequence: CASSPGSGYTDTQYF.

The chain links TRBV7-9 to TRBJ2-1, with no clear D. Trimming cost V 9 bases and J 4 bases, with 16 bases left between them. The CDR3 is made up of 14 amino acids. Germline assignment: CDR1 SEHNR and CDR2 FQNEAQ (reference sequence). The CDR3 loop is CASHGNLLYNEQFF. The CDR3 coding sequence is TGTGCCAGTCACGGTAACCTACTATACAATGAGCAGTTCTTC.

The rearrangement uses TRBV18 and TRBJ1-3, with 9 bases aligning to TRBD1. This CDR3 comprises 15 residues. Germline-derived CDR1 and CDR2 are KGHSH and LQKENI. V dropped 3 bases and J dropped 8; count of bases not matched to a gene: 8. DNA for the CDR3: TGTGCCAGCTCACCTCAGGGACAGGGACTGGACACCATATATTTT. Translating it yields CASSPQGQGLDTIYF.

The chain uses TRBV27 and TRBJ2-7; possible D gene TRBD2, 5 bases. The V end lost 8 bases, the J end lost 0 bases, and 14 bases lay between the germline ends. This CDR3 is 14 amino acids long. Per the germline V gene, CDR1 is MNHEY and CDR2 is SMNVEV (reference sequence). The DNA for the CDR3 is TGTGCCAGCGCTCAGTTGGGGAGCTCCTACGAGCAGTACTTC. Protein sequence: CASAQLGSSYEQYF.

The chain recombines TRBV5-1 with TRBJ2-7; TRBD1 is a possible D gene (6 bases). V lost 0 bases and J 4 bases, leaving 20 bases between the germline ends. This CDR3 comprises 17 residues. Germline V gene data show CDR1 as SGHRS and CDR2 as YFSETQ. The CDR3 loop is CASSLDGWTAVDYEQYF. The CDR3 DNA sequence: TGCGCCAGCAGCTTGGATGGTTGGACAGCAGTGGATTACGAGCAGTACTTC.

The chain employs TRBV6-1 and TRBJ1-4, with D possibly TRBD1 on 5 matching bases. Per germline, CDR1 MNHNS and CDR2 SASEGT. The length of the CDR3 is 13 residues. The V end lost 3 bases, the J end lost 9 bases, and 11 bases lay between the germline ends. The DNA for the CDR3 is TGTGCCAGCAGTGACAGGGATCGGCAAAAACTGTTTTTT. As protein: CASSDRDRQKLFF.

The V gene is TRBV5-1, the J gene TRBJ2-5, with 7 nucleotides matching TRBD1. Germline V gene data show CDR1 as SGHRS and CDR2 as YFSETQ. The CDR3 has 14 residues. V gave up 5 bases and J gave up 4 bases; unmatched junction bases: 8. The CDR3 nucleotides read TGCGCCAGCAGTCCTCCGGGACAGAGAGAGACCCAGTACTTC. This sequence encodes CASSPPGQRETQYF.

The chain couples TRBV7-6 to TRBJ2-3, with D perhaps matching TRBD1 (5 bases). Germline CDR1 is SGHVS and CDR2 is FNYEAQ. CDR3 length: 14 amino acids. The V gene lost 1 base and the J gene lost 2 bases, with 7 bases spanning the gap. CDR3 protein: CASSLVRDTDTQYF. Here the CDR3 DNA reads TGTGCCAGCAGCTTAGTCAGGGACACAGATACGCAGTATTTT.

CDR3 in DNA: TGTGCCAGCAGCTTAGCGGGTCAGGGACAAGAGACCCAGTACTTC. Its protein is CASSLAGQGQETQYF. This rearrangement joins TRBV7-9 to TRBJ2-5; a possible D gene is TRBD1 (5 bases). Germline CDR1 is SEHNR and CDR2 is FQNEAQ (reference sequence). V shed 0 bases and J shed 2 bases, with 10 bases lying between them. There are 15 residues in the CDR3. Combining the CDR3 with reference TRBV7-9 and TRBJ2-5 gives the whole variable domain DTGVSQNPRHKITKRGQNVTFRCDPISEHNRLYWYRQTLGQGPEFLTYFQNEAQLEKSRLLSDRFSAERPKGSFSTLEIQRTEQGDSAMYLCASSLAGQGQETQYFGPGTRLLVL.

This chain connects TRBV14 to TRBJ1-6; no firm D call. Germline V gives CDR1 SGHDN, CDR2 FVKESK. The CDR3 loop spans 20 amino acids. V lost 4 bases and J 0 bases, leaving 22 bases between the germline ends. CDR3 in DNA: TGTGCCAGCAGCCCGCTGGTCCCCCAAGGTGGGAGCTCCTATAATTCACCCCTCCACTTT. It encodes CASSPLVPQGGSSYNSPLHF. The full variable domain, with the rest looked up from reference TRBV14 and TRBJ1-6, is EAGVTQFPSHSVIEKGQTVTLRCDPISGHDNLYWYRRVMGKEIKFLLHFVKESKQDESGMPNNRFLAERTGGTYSTLKVQPAELEDSGVYFCASSPLVPQGGSSYNSPLHFGNGTRLTVT.

The V and J genes are TRBV2 and TRBJ1-1, with 7 positions matching TRBD1. Trimming took 2 bases from V and 4 from J; bases not matched to a gene: 10. CDR3 length: 16 amino acids. The germline V gene has CDR1 SNHLY and CDR2 FYNNEI. This CDR3 is CASSEYPTGVGTEAFF. CDR3 sequence (DNA): TGTGCCAGCAGTGAATATCCCACAGGGGTCGGCACTGAAGCTTTCTTT.

This clone counts as medium-sized (0.01 to 0.1%). This chain connects TRBV7-3 to TRBJ1-2; 8 bases agree with TRBD1. V shed 5 bases and J 8 bases; nucleotides not matched to a gene: 7. The CDR3 sequence is 13 residues long. CDR1 and CDR2 (germline): SGHTA, FQGTGA. CDR3 in amino acids: CASSQGQGVGYTF. In DNA, the CDR3 is TGTGCCAGCAGCCAAGGACAGGGTGTCGGCTACACCTTC.

This chain joins TRBV9 and TRBJ2-6; D gene ambiguous. Germline V gives CDR1 SGDLS, CDR2 YYNGEE. The CDR3 covers 13 residues. V was shortened by 2 bases and J by 4 bases, with 4 bases between the two germline ends. CDR3 protein: CASSVSGANVLTF. CDR3 nucleotide sequence: TGTGCCAGCAGCGTGTCGGGGGCCAACGTCCTGACTTTC.

This chain uses TRBV28 with TRBJ1-5, with D unclear. V lost 1 base and J lost 5, with 6 bases in between. CDR1 MDHEN and CDR2 SYDVKM come from the germline V gene. The length of the CDR3 is 13 residues. In DNA form, the CDR3 reads TGTGCCAGCAGTTTATCTCCGTATCAGCCCCAGCATTTT. Its translation is CASSLSPYQPQHF.

This chain uses TRBV29-1 with TRBJ2-5; tentative D call: TRBD2 (6 bases). The CDR3 totals 12 residues. V was pared by 3 bases and J by 5 bases, with 10 bases between. Germline V gene sequence: CDR1 SQVTM, CDR2 ANQGSEA. CDR3 coding DNA: TGCAGCGTTGAGAGCGGGCGTGAGACCCAGTACTTC. Amino acids: CSVESGRETQYF.

V and J are TRBV19 and TRBJ1-1; TRBD1 is a possible D gene (5 bases). The CDR3 consists of 15 residues. Germline values: CDR1 LNHDA, CDR2 SQIVND (reference sequence). V was cut by 0 bases and J by 5 bases, with 13 bases left in between. CDR3 sequence reads: CASSIDGDGGTEAFF. The CDR3, as DNA: TGTGCCAGTAGTATAGATGGAGACGGGGGTACTGAAGCTTTCTTT.

This clone is a singleton in its sample. This chain connects TRBV27 to TRBJ2-7, with TRBD2 matching 10 bases. After removal of 6 bases from V and 4 bases from J, the junction contained 3 bases not matched to a gene. The CDR3 runs 13 residues. Germline V gene data show CDR1 as MNHEY and CDR2 as SMNVEV (reference sequence). The CDR3 spells CASRTLAGYEQYF. CDR3 sequence (DNA): TGTGCCAGCAGGACACTAGCGGGGTACGAGCAGTACTTC.

The gene calls are TRBV7-2 and TRBJ2-5; 7 nucleotides match TRBD2. The junction had 9 bases not matched to a gene; V was cut back by 0 bases and J by 8 bases. The CDR3 runs to 15 residues. Germline-derived CDR1 and CDR2 are SGHTA and FQGNSA. CDR3 loop: CASSLAGAGVPTQYF. DNA for the CDR3: TGTGCCAGCAGCTTAGCCGGCGCGGGGGTCCCAACCCAGTACTTC.

The V call is TRBV23-1, the J call TRBJ2-7; D not resolved. TRBV23-1 is marked as an open reading frame, function uncertain. The CDR3 consists of 16 residues. Trimming shortened V by 1 base and J by 1 base, and 14 bases separated the two germline ends. This chain's CDR3 is CASSQFMAARSYEQYF. The CDR3 DNA is TGCGCCAGCAGTCAATTTATGGCGGCTAGGTCCTACGAGCAGTACTTC.

The chain carries TRBV28 and TRBJ1-2; D perhaps matches TRBD1 (6 bases). The V gene's germline CDR1 is MDHEN and CDR2 SYDVKM. Trimming left V 5 bases short and J 9 bases short, with 13 bases between. This CDR3 spans 12 amino acids. The CDR3 loop reads CASSVRGARYTF. Here the CDR3 DNA reads TGTGCCAGCAGTGTCAGGGGCGCGCGCTACACCTTC.

The chain carries TRBV5-1 and TRBJ2-2; D remains ambiguous. Germline-derived CDR1 and CDR2 are SGHRS and YFSETQ. The CDR3 sequence is 15 residues long. Trimming took off 5 bases at V and 0 bases at J, with 11 bases between the two ends. The CDR3 is CASSHSVSNTGELFF. DNA of the CDR3: TGCGCCAGCAGTCATTCGGTTTCGAACACCGGGGAGCTGTTTTTT.